The 3 T cell receptor beta chains listed next were all sequenced from one sample in a study of radiotherapy plus CTLA-4 blockade in lung cancer. TCRdb's copy holds only in-frame clones and misses some; the assay was immunoSEQ multiplex PCR. Of around 44,000 clones listed, 86% are singletons. This specimen was peripheral blood, taken from a patient treated with radiotherapy plus ipilimumab. The receptor source for this set is a human donor with non-small cell lung cancer that progressed on radiotherapy plus ipilimumab. Some clones in this sample may be carry-over from other donors' samples.

This chain uses TRBV5-1 with TRBJ2-7; no reliable D call. The CDR3 sequence is 13 residues long. Trimming cost V 5 bases and J 5 bases, with 14 bases left between them. Germline-derived CDR1 and CDR2 are SGHRS and YFSETQ. The CDR3 protein is CASRAGLSDEQYF. The CDR3 coding sequence is TGCGCCAGCAGAGCCGGGTTATCCGACGAGCAGTACTTC.

The chain uses TRBV5-6 and TRBJ2-2; D is ambiguous. Germline V gene lookup returns CDR1 SGHDT and CDR2 YYEEEE. CDR3 size: 13 residues. Trimming removed 6 bases from V and 1 base from J, with 7 bases in between. The CDR3 coding sequence is TGTGCCAGCAAGGAGCGGAACACCGGGGAGCTGTTTTTT. Its translation is CASKERNTGELFF. Together with reference TRBV5-6 and TRBJ2-2, the CDR3 gives the full variable domain: DAGVTQSPTHLIKTRGQQVTLRCSPKSGHDTVSWYQQALGQGPQFIFQYYEEEERQRGNFPDRFSGHQFPNYSSELNVNALLLGDSALYLCASKERNTGELFFGEGSRLTVL.

V and J are TRBV11-2 and TRBJ2-1; 10 bases fit TRBD2. The CDR3 spans 15 residues. Germline V gene data show CDR1 as SGHAT and CDR2 as FQNNGV. The junction had 8 bases not matched to a gene; V was cut back by 0 bases and J by 12 bases. As DNA, the CDR3 is TGTGCCAGCAGCTTAGATCTAGCGGGAGCTCTTCGGCAGTTCTTC. It is translated as CASSLDLAGALRQFF.